The present T cell receptor (beta chain) was sequenced within a study of control samples from healthy donors and cancer patients. Using immunoSEQ multiplex PCR, the repertoire was profiled, and TCRdb retains in-frame clones only, with some absent. In the table there are 150,000 to 200,000 clones, roughly 90% of which are singletons. The sequenced sample was blood. This clonotype was obtained from a woman aged 30 to 39 in good health.

CDR3: CASSFSRDFGEQFF. The CDR3 DNA reads as TGTGCCAGCAGCTTCTCCCGGGATTTCGGTGAGCAGTTCTTC. This chain joins TRBV27 and TRBJ2-1, with TRBD2 as a possible D gene (5 bases). V was trimmed by 6 bases and J by 9 bases, leaving 18 bases between them. CDR1 is MNHEY, CDR2 SMNVEV, per germline (reference sequence). The CDR3 contains 14 residues.